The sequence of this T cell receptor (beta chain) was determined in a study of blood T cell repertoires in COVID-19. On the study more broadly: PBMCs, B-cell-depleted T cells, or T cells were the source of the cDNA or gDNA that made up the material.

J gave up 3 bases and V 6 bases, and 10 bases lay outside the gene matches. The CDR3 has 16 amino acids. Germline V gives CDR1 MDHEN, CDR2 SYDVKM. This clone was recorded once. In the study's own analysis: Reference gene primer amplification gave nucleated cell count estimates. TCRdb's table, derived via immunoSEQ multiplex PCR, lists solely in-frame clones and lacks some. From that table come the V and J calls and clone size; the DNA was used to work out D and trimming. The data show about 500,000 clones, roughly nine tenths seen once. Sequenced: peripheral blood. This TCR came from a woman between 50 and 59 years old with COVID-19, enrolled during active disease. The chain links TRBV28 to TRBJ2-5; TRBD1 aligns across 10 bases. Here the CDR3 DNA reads TGTGCCAGCAGACACTTACCCGGGACAGGGGAAGAGACCCAGTACTTC. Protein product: CASRHLPGTGEETQYF.